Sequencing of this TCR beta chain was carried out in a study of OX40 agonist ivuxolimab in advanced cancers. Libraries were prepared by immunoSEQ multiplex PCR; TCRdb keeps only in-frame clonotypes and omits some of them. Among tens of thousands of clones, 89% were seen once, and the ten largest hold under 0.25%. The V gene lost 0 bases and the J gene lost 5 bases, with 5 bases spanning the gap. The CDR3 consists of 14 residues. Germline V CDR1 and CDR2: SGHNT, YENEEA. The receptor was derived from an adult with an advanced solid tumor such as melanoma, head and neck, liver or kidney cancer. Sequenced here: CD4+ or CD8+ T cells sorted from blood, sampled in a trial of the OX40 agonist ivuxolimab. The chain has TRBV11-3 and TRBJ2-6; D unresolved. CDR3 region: CASSLDARANVLTF. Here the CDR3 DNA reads TGTGCCAGCAGCTTAGATGCTCGGGCCAACGTCCTGACTTTC.